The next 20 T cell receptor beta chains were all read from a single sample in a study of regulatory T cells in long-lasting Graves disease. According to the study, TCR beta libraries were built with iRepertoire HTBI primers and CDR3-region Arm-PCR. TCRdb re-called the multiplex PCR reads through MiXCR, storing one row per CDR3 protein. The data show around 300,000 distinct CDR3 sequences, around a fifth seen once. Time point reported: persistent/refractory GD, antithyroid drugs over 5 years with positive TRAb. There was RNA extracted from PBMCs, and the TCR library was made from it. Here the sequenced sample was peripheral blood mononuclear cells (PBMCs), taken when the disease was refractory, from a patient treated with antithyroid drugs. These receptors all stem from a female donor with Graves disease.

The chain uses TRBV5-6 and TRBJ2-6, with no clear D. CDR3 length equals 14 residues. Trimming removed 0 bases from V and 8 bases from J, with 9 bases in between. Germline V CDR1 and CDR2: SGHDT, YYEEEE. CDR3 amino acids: CASSLASVTNVLTF. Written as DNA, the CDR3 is TGTGCCAGCAGCTTGGCGTCTGTAACCAACGTCCTGACTTTC.

The CDR3 reads CSASSDSNQPQHF. CDR3 nucleotides: TGCAGTGCTAGCAGTGATAGCAATCAGCCCCAGCATTTT. The chain employs TRBV20-1 and TRBJ1-5; no clear D. This CDR3 contains 13 residues. Germline CDR1 reads DFQATT; CDR2 reads SNEGSKA (reference sequence). The ends were cut back, 3 bases at V and 0 bases at J, with 6 bases in the middle.

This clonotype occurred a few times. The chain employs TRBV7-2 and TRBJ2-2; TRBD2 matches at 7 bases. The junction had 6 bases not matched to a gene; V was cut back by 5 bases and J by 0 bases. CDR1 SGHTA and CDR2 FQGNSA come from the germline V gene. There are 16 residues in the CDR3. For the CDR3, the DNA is TGTGCCAGCAGCAAAACTAGCGCCGCGAACACCGGGGAGCTGTTTTTT. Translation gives CASSKTSAANTGELFF.

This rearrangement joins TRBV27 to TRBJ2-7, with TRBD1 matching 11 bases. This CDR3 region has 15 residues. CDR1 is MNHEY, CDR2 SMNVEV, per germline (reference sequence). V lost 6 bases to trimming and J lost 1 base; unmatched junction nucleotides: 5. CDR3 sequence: CASSRGTGGSYEQYF. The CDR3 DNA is TGTGCCAGCAGCCGGGGGACAGGGGGTTCCTACGAGCAGTACTTC.

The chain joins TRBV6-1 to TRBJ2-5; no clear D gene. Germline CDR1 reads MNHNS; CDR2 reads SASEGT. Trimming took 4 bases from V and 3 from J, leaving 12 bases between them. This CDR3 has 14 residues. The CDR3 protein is CASSALGAEETQYF. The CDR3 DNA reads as TGTGCCAGCAGTGCCTTAGGAGCCGAAGAGACCCAGTACTTC.

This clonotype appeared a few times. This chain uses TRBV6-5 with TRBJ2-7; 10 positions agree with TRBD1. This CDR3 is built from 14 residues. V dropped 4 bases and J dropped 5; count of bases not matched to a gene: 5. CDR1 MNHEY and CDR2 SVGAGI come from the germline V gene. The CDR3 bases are TGTGCCAGCAGTTCTAGACAGGGGGCTCACGAGCAGTACTTC. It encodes CASSSRQGAHEQYF.

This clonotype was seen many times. CDR3 nucleotides: TGCAGTGCTAGTGGGGGATACTCTAATGAAAAACTGTTTTTT. Its protein is CSASGGYSNEKLFF. V gene TRBV20-1 combines with J gene TRBJ1-4; TRBD1 is a possible D gene (5 bases). CDR1 and CDR2 (germline): DFQATT, SNEGSKA (reference sequence). The germline V and J ends were trimmed by 3 bases and 3 bases, with 11 bases remaining between them. The CDR3 length is 14 residues.

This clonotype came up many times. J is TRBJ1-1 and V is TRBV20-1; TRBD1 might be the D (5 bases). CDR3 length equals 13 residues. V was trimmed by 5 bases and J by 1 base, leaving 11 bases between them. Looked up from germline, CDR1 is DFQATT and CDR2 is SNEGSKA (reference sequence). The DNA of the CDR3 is TGCAGTGCTCGCAGACAGACGAACACTGAAGCTTTCTTT. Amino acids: CSARRQTNTEAFF.

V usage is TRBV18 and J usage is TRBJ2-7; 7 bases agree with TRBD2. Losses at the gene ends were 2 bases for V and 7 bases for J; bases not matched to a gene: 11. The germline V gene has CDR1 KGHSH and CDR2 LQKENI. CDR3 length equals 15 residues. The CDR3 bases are TGTGCCAGCTCACCAGGTGCGCGGGAGCGGTGGGAGCAGTACTTC. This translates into CASSPGARERWEQYF.

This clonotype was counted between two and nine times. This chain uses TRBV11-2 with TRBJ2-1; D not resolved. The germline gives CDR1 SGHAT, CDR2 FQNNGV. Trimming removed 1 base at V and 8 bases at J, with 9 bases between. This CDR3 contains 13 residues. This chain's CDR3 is CASSLAVAHEQFF. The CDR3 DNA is TGTGCCAGCAGCTTAGCTGTGGCCCATGAGCAGTTCTTC.

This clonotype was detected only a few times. The CDR3 loop reads CASSRDPDGLNTEAFF. Written as DNA, the CDR3 is TGTGCCAGCAGCCGAGACCCGGACGGCTTGAACACTGAAGCTTTCTTT. The genes are TRBV7-3 and TRBJ1-1; D is uncertain. CDR1 and CDR2 (germline): SGHTA, FQGTGA. V shed 5 bases and J shed 0 bases, with 16 bases lying between them. There are 16 residues in the CDR3.

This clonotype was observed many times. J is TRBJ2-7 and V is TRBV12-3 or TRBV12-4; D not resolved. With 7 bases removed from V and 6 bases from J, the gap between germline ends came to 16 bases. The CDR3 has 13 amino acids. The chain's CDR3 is CASTMTGGGEQYF. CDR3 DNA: TGTGCCAGCACCATGACCGGTGGTGGCGAGCAGTACTTC.

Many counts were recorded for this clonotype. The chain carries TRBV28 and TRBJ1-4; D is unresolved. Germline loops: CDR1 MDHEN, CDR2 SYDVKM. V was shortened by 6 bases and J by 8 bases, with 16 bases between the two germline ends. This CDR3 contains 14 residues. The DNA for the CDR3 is TGTGCCAGCAGGATATCAGGTCTTTACGAAAAACTGTTTTTT. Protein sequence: CASRISGLYEKLFF.

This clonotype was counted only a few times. The CDR3 DNA reads as TGTGCCATCAGGGACGGACTAGAGACCCAGTACTTC. This sequence encodes CAIRDGLETQYF. The chain combines TRBV10-3 with TRBJ2-5; D may be TRBD2 (5 bases). This CDR3 spans 12 amino acids. Trimming cost V 6 bases and J 4 bases, with 9 bases left between them. The germline CDR1 and CDR2 sequences are ENHRY and SYGVKD.

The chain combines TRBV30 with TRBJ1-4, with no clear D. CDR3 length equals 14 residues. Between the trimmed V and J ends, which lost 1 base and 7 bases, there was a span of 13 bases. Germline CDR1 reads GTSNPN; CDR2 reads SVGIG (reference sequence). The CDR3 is CAWSGGGWGEKLFF. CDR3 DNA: TGTGCCTGGAGTGGAGGTGGTTGGGGTGAAAAACTGTTTTTT. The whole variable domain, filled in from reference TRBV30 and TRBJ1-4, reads SQTIHQWPATLVQPVGSPLSLECTVEGTSNPNLYWYRQAAGRGLQLLFYSVGIGQISSEVPQNLSASRPQDRQFILSSKKLLLSDSGFYLCAWSGGGWGEKLFFGSGTQLSVL.

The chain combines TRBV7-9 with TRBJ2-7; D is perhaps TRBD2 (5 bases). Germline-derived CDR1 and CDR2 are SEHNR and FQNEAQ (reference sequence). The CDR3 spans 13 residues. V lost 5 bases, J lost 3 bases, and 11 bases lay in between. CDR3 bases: TGTGCCAGCAGCCAAAGCGGATACTACGAGCAGTACTTC. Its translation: CASSQSGYYEQYF. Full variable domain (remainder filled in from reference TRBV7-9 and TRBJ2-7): DTGVSQNPRHKITKRGQNVTFRCDPISEHNRLYWYRQTLGQGPEFLTYFQNEAQLEKSRLLSDRFSAERPKGSFSTLEIQRTEQGDSAMYLCASSQSGYYEQYFGPGTRLTVT.

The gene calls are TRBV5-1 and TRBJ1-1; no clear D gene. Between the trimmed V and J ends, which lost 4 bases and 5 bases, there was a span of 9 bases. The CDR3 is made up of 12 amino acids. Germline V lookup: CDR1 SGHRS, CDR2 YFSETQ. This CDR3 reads CASSGKRTEAFF. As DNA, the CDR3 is TGCGCCAGCAGCGGGAAGAGGACTGAAGCTTTCTTT.

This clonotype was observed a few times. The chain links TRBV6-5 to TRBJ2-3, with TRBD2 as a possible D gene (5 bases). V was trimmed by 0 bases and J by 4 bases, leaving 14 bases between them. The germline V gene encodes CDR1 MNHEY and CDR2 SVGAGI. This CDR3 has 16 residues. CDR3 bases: TGTGCCAGCAGTTACTCGTGGCCGGGATCGGCAGATACGCAGTATTTT. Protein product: CASSYSWPGSADTQYF.

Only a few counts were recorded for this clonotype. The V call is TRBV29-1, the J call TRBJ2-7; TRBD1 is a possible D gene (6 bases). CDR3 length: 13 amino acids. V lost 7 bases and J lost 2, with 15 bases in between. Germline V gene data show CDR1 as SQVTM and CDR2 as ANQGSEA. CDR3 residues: CSALNTGTYEQYF. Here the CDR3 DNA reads TGCAGCGCCTTGAATACAGGGACCTACGAGCAGTACTTC.

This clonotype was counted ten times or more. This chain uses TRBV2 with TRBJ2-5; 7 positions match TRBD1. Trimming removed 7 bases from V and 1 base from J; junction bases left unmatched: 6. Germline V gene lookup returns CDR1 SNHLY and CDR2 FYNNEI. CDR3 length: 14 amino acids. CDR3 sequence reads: CASKVDRSQETQYF. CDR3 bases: TGTGCCAGCAAAGTGGACAGGAGCCAAGAGACCCAGTACTTC.